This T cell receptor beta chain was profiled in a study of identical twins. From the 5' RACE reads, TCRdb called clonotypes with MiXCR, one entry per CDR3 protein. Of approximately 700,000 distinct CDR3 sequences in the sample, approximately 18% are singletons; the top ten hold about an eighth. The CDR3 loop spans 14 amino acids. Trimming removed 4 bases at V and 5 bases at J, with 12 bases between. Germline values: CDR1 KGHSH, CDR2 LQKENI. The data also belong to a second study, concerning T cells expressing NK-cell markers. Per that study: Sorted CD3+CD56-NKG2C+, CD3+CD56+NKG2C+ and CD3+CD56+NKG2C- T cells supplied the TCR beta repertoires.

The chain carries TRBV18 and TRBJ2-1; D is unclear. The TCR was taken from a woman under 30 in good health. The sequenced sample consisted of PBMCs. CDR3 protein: CASSLIKADNEQFF. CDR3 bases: TGTGCCAGCTCACTGATTAAGGCCGACAATGAGCAGTTCTTC. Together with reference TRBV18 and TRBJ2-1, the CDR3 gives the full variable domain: NAGVMQNPRHLVRRRGQEARLRCSPMKGHSHVYWYRQLPEEGLKFMVYLQKENIIDESGMPKERFSAEFPKEGPSILRIQQVVRGDSAAYFCASSLIKADNEQFFGPGTRLTVL.